The clone carrying this T cell receptor (beta chain) was seen more than once but under ten times. Its antigen is undetermined. Isolation yielded PBMCs, at least 7 million per sample, in every case. This CDR3 has 13 residues. V shed 5 bases and J shed 9 bases, with 14 bases lying between them. This entry belongs to a study of blood T cells in healthy people across ages. General study results and limits: With naive T cell percentage, TCR beta diversity showed a strong correlation. Without sorted subsets, naive and antigen-experienced compartments could not be conclusively compared.

Using a J-beta primer mix together with a sample-barcoded 5' primer, a second PCR was run for roughly 6 to 11 cycles. Each cDNA molecule was tagged by a template-switch adaptor that had 12 random nucleotides. From the 5' RACE reads, TCRdb called clonotypes with MiXCR, one entry per CDR3 protein. The table includes 700,000 to 900,000 distinct CDR3 sequences, about 55% detected once. The source of this sequence is an older man in good health. Sequencing used blood. The chain joins TRBV12-3 or TRBV12-4 to TRBJ2-1; D unresolved. The CDR3 loop reads CASSVGPSSEQFF. The CDR3 region has the DNA TGTGCCAGCAGTGTCGGGCCAAGCAGTGAGCAGTTCTTC.